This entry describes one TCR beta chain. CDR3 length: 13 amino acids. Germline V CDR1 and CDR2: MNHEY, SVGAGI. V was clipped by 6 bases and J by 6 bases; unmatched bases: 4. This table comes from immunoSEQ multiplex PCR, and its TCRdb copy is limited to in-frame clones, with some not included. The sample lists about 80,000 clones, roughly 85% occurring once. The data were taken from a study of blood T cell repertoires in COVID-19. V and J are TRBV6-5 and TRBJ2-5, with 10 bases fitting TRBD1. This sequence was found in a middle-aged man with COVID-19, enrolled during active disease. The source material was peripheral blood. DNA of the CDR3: TGTGCCAGCAGAGACAGGGGGCTCAAGACCCAGTACTTC. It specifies CASRDRGLKTQYF.